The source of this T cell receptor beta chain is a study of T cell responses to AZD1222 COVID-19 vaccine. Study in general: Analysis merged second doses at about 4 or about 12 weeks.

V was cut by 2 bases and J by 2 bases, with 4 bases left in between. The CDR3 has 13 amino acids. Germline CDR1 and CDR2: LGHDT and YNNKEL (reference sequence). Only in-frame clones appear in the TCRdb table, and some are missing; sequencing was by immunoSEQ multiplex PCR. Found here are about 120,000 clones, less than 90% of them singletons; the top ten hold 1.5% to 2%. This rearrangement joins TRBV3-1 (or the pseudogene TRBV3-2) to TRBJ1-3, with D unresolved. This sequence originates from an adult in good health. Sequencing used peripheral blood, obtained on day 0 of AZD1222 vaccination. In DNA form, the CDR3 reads TGTGCCAGCAGCCAAAATACTGGAAACACCATATATTTT. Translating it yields CASSQNTGNTIYF.